These 11 T cell receptor beta chains originate from one sample sequenced in a study of T-cell memory formation after mild COVID-19. TCRdb reprocessed the 5' RACE reads with MiXCR, giving one entry per CDR3 protein. This sample carries about 110,000 distinct CDR3 sequences, around 15% of them seen once, and the ten largest clones take 28%. The sequenced sample consisted of PBMCs or a T cell subset sorted from them (not recorded which). The origin of the receptors is an adult woman who had mild COVID-19 (a few samples of this study predate the infection). Cell type and time point are not known.

This clonotype has more than one count but fewer than ten. The V and J genes are TRBV5-5 and TRBJ2-2; TRBD2 might be the D (6 bases). From germline, CDR1 is SGHKS and CDR2 YYEKEE (reference sequence). Deletions cut 4 bases from V and 0 bases from J, with 16 bases between. CDR3 length: 17 residues. CDR3 sequence (DNA): TGTGCCAGCAGCCCGAGGCTGGAGGGCCCGAACACCGGGGAGCTGTTTTTT. Its translation: CASSPRLEGPNTGELFF.

The chain has TRBV6-2 or TRBV6-3 and TRBJ2-1; TRBD2 aligns across 12 bases. J gave up 3 bases and V 6 bases, and 12 bases lay outside the gene matches. Germline V gives CDR1 MNHEY, CDR2 SVGEGT. CDR3 size: 18 residues. The CDR3 DNA is TGTGCCAGCAGCCAGTTACCGGGGACTAGCGGGTACTACAATGAGCAGTTCTTC. As protein: CASSQLPGTSGYYNEQFF.

V gene TRBV15 combines with J gene TRBJ1-4; tentatively, D is TRBD1 (6 bases). This CDR3 has 14 residues. CDR1 and CDR2 (germline): LNHNV, YYDKDF (reference sequence). V lost 1 base and J 7 bases, leaving 10 bases between the germline ends. The CDR3 reads CATSRVQGSEKLFF. In nucleotides, the CDR3 is TGTGCCACCAGCAGAGTACAGGGAAGTGAAAAACTGTTTTTT.

The V gene is TRBV27, the J gene TRBJ2-2; D gene ambiguous. V lost 1 base and J lost 6, with 12 bases in between. Germline CDR1 and CDR2: MNHEY and SMNVEV (reference sequence). CDR3 length: 15 amino acids. CDR3: CASSLWYSMSGELFF. CDR3 in DNA: TGTGCCAGCAGTTTATGGTACTCTATGTCCGGGGAGCTGTTTTTT.

This chain uses TRBV5-1 with TRBJ2-3; D gene unclear. The CDR3 contains 17 residues. Germline CDR1 reads SGHRS; CDR2 reads YFSETQ. The V gene lost 0 bases and the J gene lost 0 bases, with 14 bases spanning the gap. The DNA of the CDR3 is TGCGCCAGCAGCTTGGCCAGGACGACGGACAGCACAGATACGCAGTATTTT. This encodes CASSLARTTDSTDTQYF.

This clonotype was seen a few times. Compared with germline, one end of the junction differs, possibly owing to a read error. The V call is TRBV5-6, the J call TRBJ2-1, with 14 bases matching TRBD2. Germline CDR1 reads SGHDT; CDR2 reads YYEEEE. The CDR3 is 13 amino acids. CDR3 DNA: TGTGCCAGCAGCGGGCCTGGGGGGACTAGCGGGAGATTC. It codes for CASSGPGGTSGRF.

V gene TRBV25-1 combines with J gene TRBJ2-7; D uncertain. Trimming removed 6 bases at V and 2 bases at J, with 8 bases between. The CDR3 has 12 amino acids. Per germline, CDR1 MGHDK and CDR2 SYGVNS. This CDR3 is CASRDGPYEQYF. The CDR3 nucleotides are TGTGCCAGCAGGGACGGCCCCTACGAGCAGTACTTC.

CDR3 in amino acids: CASSQLTSGRDNEQFF. The CDR3 nucleotides are TGCGCCAGCAGCCAACTGACTAGCGGGAGGGACAATGAGCAGTTCTTC. The V and J genes are TRBV4-1 and TRBJ2-1, with 14 bases matching TRBD2. After removal of 2 bases from V and 5 bases from J, the junction contained 2 bases not matched to a gene. CDR3 size: 16 residues. CDR1 and CDR2 (germline): MGHRA, YSYEKL.

The genes are TRBV6-5 and TRBJ2-7; D gene unclear. The length of the CDR3 is 16 residues. The ends were cut back, 6 bases at V and 2 bases at J, with 20 bases in the middle. Germline V lookup: CDR1 MNHEY, CDR2 SVGAGI. The CDR3: CASSRYSGYATYEQYF. The CDR3 nucleotides read TGTGCCAGCAGCCGATATTCCGGGTACGCCACCTACGAGCAGTACTTC.

The sample holds a few counts of this clonotype. The CDR3, as DNA: TGTGCCACCAGTGATTTGGCGGGAGACTACAATGAGCAGTTCTTC. Protein sequence: CATSDLAGDYNEQFF. The J gene is TRBJ2-1, the V gene TRBV24-1; 7 bases are shared with TRBD2. The CDR3 is made up of 15 amino acids. The germline V gene encodes CDR1 KGHDR and CDR2 SFDVKD. V shed 0 bases, J shed 3 bases, and the junction held 1 base outside the gene matches.

The J gene is TRBJ1-1, the V gene TRBV13; 8 positions agree with TRBD1. The CDR3 is made up of 14 amino acids. V was pared by 4 bases and J by 2 bases, with 3 bases of the junction left unmatched. CDR1 PRHDT and CDR2 FYEKMQ come from the germline V gene (reference sequence). CDR3 nucleotides: TGTGCCAGCAGCTACAGGGGGAGAAACACTGAAGCTTTCTTT. Translating it yields CASSYRGRNTEAFF.